Below, 16 T cell receptor beta chains from the same sample are listed, as sequenced in a study of pediatric ulcerative colitis. TCRdb's copy holds only in-frame clones and misses some; the assay was immunoSEQ multiplex PCR. The sample has 36,000 or so clones; about 80% are singletons. The rectum was sampled with one to two pinch biopsies at colonoscopy. The sample comprised gut tissue. The origin of the receptors is a boy younger than 18 with moderate ulcerative colitis.

The chain has TRBV4-2 and TRBJ2-5; 15 nucleotides agree with TRBD2. The CDR3 loop spans 17 amino acids. Germline V gives CDR1 LGHNA, CDR2 YNFKEQ. V shed 4 bases and J 0 bases; nucleotides not matched to a gene: 3. The CDR3 nucleotides are TGTGCCAGCAGCCCCGGGACTAGCGGGGGGTACCAAGAGACCCAGTACTTC. Its protein product is CASSPGTSGGYQETQYF.

The V gene is TRBV21-1, the J gene TRBJ1-5. TRBV21-1 is a listed pseudogene. The CDR3 runs to 17 residues. CDR3 region: CASSSGPLPRGNQPQHF. For the CDR3, the DNA is TGTGCCAGCAGCTCGGGTCCCCTCCCAAGGGGCAATCAGCCCCAGCATTTT.

J is TRBJ2-7 and V is TRBV12-2; the D call TRBD2 from the table was never checked on the DNA. TRBV12-2 is recorded as a pseudogene. The CDR3 sequence is 17 residues long. The CDR3 DNA reads TGTGCAAGTCGCTTAGCGCGGTGGAGTAATATCTCGAACGAGCAGTACTTC. This encodes CASRLARWSNISNEQYF.

The V and J genes are TRBV4-1 and TRBJ2-3; TRBD2 might be the D (5 bases). There are 14 residues in the CDR3. The germline V and J ends were trimmed by 6 bases and 9 bases, with 19 bases remaining between them. Germline CDR1 MGHRA, CDR2 YSYEKL. The CDR3 DNA reads TGCGCCAGCAGACTACGGGGTGCAGGAGGCACGCAGTATTTT. It encodes CASRLRGAGGTQYF.

The rearrangement joins TRBV7-2 to TRBJ1-1; 10 bases are a match to TRBD1. The CDR3 has 17 amino acids. The germline V gene has CDR1 SGHTA and CDR2 FQGNSA. J lost 0 bases, V lost 4 bases, and 8 bases had no gene match. This CDR3 reads CASSSVPGQGMNTEAFF. CDR3 nucleotide sequence: TGTGCCAGCAGCTCGGTCCCGGGACAGGGGATGAACACTGAAGCTTTCTTT.

The CDR3 is CASSFGRNYGYTF. The CDR3 nucleotides are TGTGCCAGCAGCTTCGGCCGTAACTATGGCTACACCTTC. This chain links TRBV5-4 with TRBJ1-2; no clear D gene. Germline CDR1 and CDR2: SGHNT and YYREEE (reference sequence). The CDR3 has 13 residues. With 2 bases removed from V and 1 base from J, the gap between germline ends came to 6 bases.

V gene TRBV5-6 combines with J gene TRBJ2-1; D is perhaps TRBD2 (6 bases). The germline CDR1 and CDR2 sequences are SGHDT and YYEEEE. Between the trimmed V and J ends, which lost 4 bases and 6 bases, there was a span of 17 bases. The CDR3 runs to 15 residues. The CDR3 DNA sequence: TGTGCCAGCAGCCTCGGCCTGGCGGAGGGCAATGAGCAGTTCTTC. As protein: CASSLGLAEGNEQFF.

The CDR3 DNA reads TGTGCCAGCAGCCGAGACAGGGGAGCTGAAGCTTTCTTT. Encoded protein: CASSRDRGAEAFF. The chain links TRBV7-9 to TRBJ1-1; 8 bases fit TRBD1. This CDR3 is built from 13 residues. V shed 5 bases and J 6 bases; nucleotides not matched to a gene: 5. Germline CDR1 is SEHNR and CDR2 is FQNEAQ (reference sequence).

J is TRBJ2-1 and V is TRBV13, with D perhaps TRBD2 (6 bases). The length of the CDR3 is 16 residues. Trimming took 5 bases from V and 2 from J, leaving 16 bases between them. Germline CDR1 reads PRHDT; CDR2 reads FYEKMQ (reference sequence). The CDR3 bases are TGTGCCAGCAGCCTCCGGAGCGGGCCCACCTACAATGAGCAGTTCTTC. It translates to CASSLRSGPTYNEQFF. The variable domain in full, completed from reference TRBV13 and TRBJ2-1, reads AAGVIQSPRHLIKEKRETATLKCYPIPRHDTVYWYQQGPGQDPQFLISFYEKMQSDKGSIPDRFSAQQFSDYHSELNMSSLELGDSALYFCASSLRSGPTYNEQFFGPGTRLTVL.

This rearrangement joins TRBV6-5 to TRBJ1-5; a weak D match, TRBD1 (5 bases). Germline-derived CDR1 and CDR2 are MNHEY and SVGAGI. Deletions cut 5 bases from V and 1 base from J, with 12 bases between. The CDR3 has 15 amino acids. CDR3 residues: CASSSTRTSNQPQHF. As DNA, the CDR3 is TGTGCCAGCAGTAGTACACGGACAAGCAATCAGCCCCAGCATTTT.

This chain links TRBV19 with TRBJ2-5, with D possibly TRBD2 on 5 matching bases. The CDR3 is made up of 15 amino acids. V shed 3 bases and J shed 5 bases, with 16 bases lying between them. CDR1 and CDR2 from the germline V gene are LNHDA and SQIVND (reference sequence). In DNA form, the CDR3 reads TGTGCCAGTAGTATTAGTCCTAGCCTGCGGGAGACCCAGTACTTC. Amino acids: CASSISPSLRETQYF.

This sequence joins TRBV13 and TRBJ2-1; D ambiguous. Between the trimmed V and J ends, which lost 5 bases and 2 bases, there was a span of 13 bases. This CDR3 is 15 amino acids long. Germline assignment: CDR1 PRHDT and CDR2 FYEKMQ (reference sequence). CDR3 sequence: CASSAWAATYNEQFF. In DNA form, the CDR3 reads TGTGCCAGCAGCGCTTGGGCGGCAACCTACAATGAGCAGTTCTTC.

This chain uses TRBV5-4 with TRBJ2-5, with TRBD2 identical over 12 bases. The germline CDR1 and CDR2 sequences are SGHNT and YYREEE (reference sequence). V lost 5 bases and J lost 9; bases outside the gene matches: 11. CDR3 length: 15 amino acids. CDR3 region: CASSSGTSGWSAQYF. CDR3 nucleotide sequence: TGTGCCAGCAGTTCCGGGACTAGCGGGTGGTCGGCCCAGTACTTC. Full variable domain (missing parts from reference TRBV5-4 and TRBJ2-5): ETGVTQSPTHLIKTRGQQVTLRCSSQSGHNTVSWYQQALGQGPQFIFQYYREEENGRGNFPPRFSGLQFPNYSSELNVNALELDDSALYLCASSSGTSGWSAQYFGPGTRLLVL.

The J gene is TRBJ2-3, the V gene TRBV5-1; a weak D match, TRBD2 (6 bases). This CDR3 has 14 amino acids. V shed 4 bases and J shed 2 bases, with 11 bases lying between them. From germline, CDR1 is SGHRS and CDR2 YFSETQ. CDR3 DNA sequence: TGCGCCAGCAGCCGTAGCGGACTCACAGATACGCAGTATTTT. Encoded protein: CASSRSGLTDTQYF.

The V gene is TRBV12-1, the J gene TRBJ2-3; the table calls TRBD2, which could not be checked here. TRBV12-1 is given as a pseudogene. There are 16 residues in the CDR3. For the CDR3, the DNA is TGTGCCAGCAGCCCTTGCTCTAGCGGCTATACAGATACGCAGTATTTT. Translated: CASSPCSSGYTDTQYF.

The rearrangement links TRBV6-5 to TRBJ1-1, with D perhaps TRBD1 (6 bases). With 0 bases removed from V and 0 bases from J, the gap between germline ends came to 11 bases. Germline V gene data show CDR1 as MNHEY and CDR2 as SVGAGI. The CDR3 sequence is 16 residues long. CDR3 DNA sequence: TGTGCCAGCAGTTACTCGACCCACAGGGTGAACACTGAAGCTTTCTTT. Residues: CASSYSTHRVNTEAFF.